Listed below are T cell receptor beta chains from one sample, sequenced in a study of T cells in Graves' hyperthyroidism and ophthalmopathy. TCRdb reprocessed the multiplex PCR reads via MiXCR and lists one record per CDR3 protein. The sample contains hundreds of thousands of distinct CDR3 sequences, roughly 14% of which appear only once. Input material: blood. These receptors all stem from a woman aged 45-65 years with Graves' ophthalmopathy. The CDR3 runs from the conserved cysteine through the conserved F or W. The D gene is left open where the match is weak. Clone size, where shown, is once, few, many, or a class for clones that have expanded.

d_call: TRBD2; v_call: TRBV18; j_call: TRBJ2-1; clone_size: many; cdr3_aa: CASSPLGLAGGPIYNEQFF; cdr3_nt: TGTGCCAGCTCACCACTTGGACTAGCGGGAGGCCCGATCTACAATGAGCAGTTCTTC
d_call: .; v_call: TRBV2; j_call: TRBJ2-2; clone_size: few; cdr3_aa: CASSVKPGELFF; cdr3_nt: TGTGCCAGCAGTGTAAAGCCCGGGGAGCTGTTTTTT
d_call: .; v_call: TRBV4-2; j_call: TRBJ2-3; clone_size: .; cdr3_aa: CASSQEDRTRTQYF; cdr3_nt: TGTGCCAGCAGCCAAGAGGACCGGACCCGTACGCAGTATTTT
d_call: .; v_call: TRBV5-5; j_call: TRBJ2-5; clone_size: many; cdr3_aa: CASTSWTIQETQYF; cdr3_nt: TGTGCCAGCACCTCGTGGACCATCCAAGAGACCCAGTACTTC
d_call: TRBD1; v_call: TRBV4-3; j_call: TRBJ1-1; clone_size: once; cdr3_aa: CASSQGTGGGTEAFF; cdr3_nt: TGCGCCAGCAGCCAAGGGACAGGGGGTGGGACTGAAGCTTTCTTT
d_call: .; v_call: TRBV18; j_call: TRBJ2-7; clone_size: many; cdr3_aa: CASSPLPSYEQYF; cdr3_nt: TGTGCCAGCTCACCACTACCCTCCTACGAGCAGTACTTC
d_call: TRBD2; v_call: TRBV6-5; j_call: TRBJ2-7; clone_size: few; cdr3_aa: CASSYRTSFLYEQYF; cdr3_nt: TGTGCCAGCAGTTACAGGACTAGCTTTCTCTACGAGCAGTACTTC
d_call: .; v_call: TRBV5-1; j_call: TRBJ1-1; clone_size: few; cdr3_aa: CASSLDRLRNTEAFF; cdr3_nt: TGCGCCAGCAGCTTGGACAGGCTCCGGAACACTGAAGCTTTCTTT
d_call: .; v_call: TRBV7-3; j_call: TRBJ2-3; clone_size: many; cdr3_aa: CASSLRQAATDTQYF; cdr3_nt: TGTGCCAGCAGCTTAAGGCAGGCAGCCACAGATACGCAGTATTTT
d_call: TRBD2; v_call: TRBV29-1; j_call: TRBJ2-1; clone_size: many; cdr3_aa: CSVEGGAGVSYNEQFF; cdr3_nt: TGCAGCGTTGAAGGAGGGGCGGGAGTATCCTACAATGAGCAGTTCTTC
d_call: TRBD2; v_call: TRBV5-6; j_call: TRBJ2-3; clone_size: many; cdr3_aa: CASSLGGALTSVDTQYF; cdr3_nt: TGTGCCAGCAGCTTGGGGGGTGCGCTCACTAGCGTCGATACGCAGTATTTT
d_call: TRBD2; v_call: TRBV20-1; j_call: TRBJ2-3; clone_size: .; cdr3_aa: CSARDTSGRITDTQYF; cdr3_nt: TGCAGTGCTAGAGACACTAGCGGGAGGATCACAGATACGCAGTATTTT
d_call: .; v_call: TRBV7-9; j_call: TRBJ1-6; clone_size: few; cdr3_aa: CASSFTGNDSPLHF; cdr3_nt: TGTGCCAGCAGCTTTACGGGGAACGACTCACCCCTCCACTTT
d_call: TRBD2; v_call: TRBV6-1; j_call: TRBJ2-2; clone_size: many; cdr3_aa: CASSEMAGLVGTGELFF; cdr3_nt: TGTGCCAGCAGTGAAATGGCAGGACTAGTAGGCACCGGGGAGCTGTTTTTT
d_call: .; v_call: TRBV7-8; j_call: TRBJ1-1; clone_size: many; cdr3_aa: CASSLSWGKMNTEAFF; cdr3_nt: TGTGCCAGCAGCTTATCCTGGGGTAAAATGAACACTGAAGCTTTCTTT
d_call: TRBD1; v_call: TRBV11-1; j_call: TRBJ1-2; clone_size: many; cdr3_aa: CASSLTETGLFYGYTF; cdr3_nt: TGTGCCAGCAGCTTAACCGAGACAGGGCTCTTCTATGGCTACACCTTC
d_call: .; v_call: TRBV18; j_call: TRBJ1-1; clone_size: many; cdr3_aa: CASSPPSEPNTEAFF; cdr3_nt: TGTGCCAGCTCACCACCGTCGGAGCCGAACACTGAAGCTTTCTTT
d_call: .; v_call: TRBV29-1; j_call: TRBJ1-1; clone_size: few; cdr3_aa: CSVEPGPSGAFF; cdr3_nt: TGCAGCGTTGAGCCGGGCCCCTCGGGGGCTTTCTTT
d_call: .; v_call: TRBV11-2; j_call: TRBJ2-2; clone_size: few; cdr3_aa: CASSLGVRGINTGGLFF; cdr3_nt: TGTGCCAGCAGCTTAGGTGTCAGGGGAATTAACACCGGGGGGCTGTTTTTT
d_call: .; v_call: TRBV3-1; j_call: TRBJ2-1; clone_size: many; cdr3_aa: CASSRRSSYNEQFF; cdr3_nt: TGTGCCAGCAGCCGCCGGAGCTCCTACAATGAGCAGTTCTTC
d_call: .; v_call: TRBV27; j_call: TRBJ1-1; clone_size: many; cdr3_aa: CASSLQGFNTEAFF; cdr3_nt: TGTGCCAGCAGTTTACAGGGGTTCAACACTGAAGCTTTCTTT
d_call: TRBD1; v_call: TRBV11-3; j_call: TRBJ1-5; clone_size: few; cdr3_aa: CASSGEGTGENRSNQPQHF; cdr3_nt: TGTGCCAGCAGCGGGGAGGGGACAGGGGAAAATAGAAGCAATCAGCCCCAGCATTTT
d_call: TRBD2; v_call: TRBV27; j_call: TRBJ2-2; clone_size: many; cdr3_aa: CASSKLAGLSGELFF; cdr3_nt: TGTGCCAGCAGCAAACTAGCGGGATTATCCGGGGAGCTGTTTTTT
d_call: TRBD1; v_call: TRBV6-1; j_call: TRBJ2-4; clone_size: .; cdr3_aa: CASRLSTGGTQYF; cdr3_nt: TGTGCCAGCAGGCTGTCGACAGGGGGAACTCAGTACTTC